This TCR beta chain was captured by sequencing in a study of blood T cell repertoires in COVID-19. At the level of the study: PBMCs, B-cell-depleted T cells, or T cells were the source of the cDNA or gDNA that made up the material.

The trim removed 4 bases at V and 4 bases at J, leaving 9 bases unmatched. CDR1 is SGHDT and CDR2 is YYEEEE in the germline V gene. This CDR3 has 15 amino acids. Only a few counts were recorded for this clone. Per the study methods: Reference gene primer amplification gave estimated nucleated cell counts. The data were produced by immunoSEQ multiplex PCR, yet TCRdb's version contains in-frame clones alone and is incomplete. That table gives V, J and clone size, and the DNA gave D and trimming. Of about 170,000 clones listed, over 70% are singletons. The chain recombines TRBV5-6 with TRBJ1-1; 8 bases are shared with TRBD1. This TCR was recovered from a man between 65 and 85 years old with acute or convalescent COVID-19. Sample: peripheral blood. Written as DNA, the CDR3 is TGTGCCAGCAGCAAACGTTTACAGGGGGGCACTGAAGCTTTCTTT. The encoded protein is CASSKRLQGGTEAFF.